This entry describes one TCR beta chain. Libraries were prepared by immunoSEQ multiplex PCR; TCRdb keeps only in-frame clonotypes and omits some of them. This table holds roughly 96,000 clones, about 80% found once. Trimming removed 0 bases at V and 6 bases at J, with 14 bases between. CDR3 length equals 15 residues. CDR1 and CDR2 from the germline V gene are MDHEN and SYDVKM. These data come from a study of blood T cell repertoires in COVID-19. The origin of this receptor is a man older than 75 with acute or convalescent COVID-19. The rearrangement uses TRBV28 and TRBJ1-1; D is unclear. Sequenced: peripheral blood. In DNA form, the CDR3 reads TGTGCCAGCAGTTTATGGAGGGTCGGGAGAGCTGAAGCTTTCTTT. Protein: CASSLWRVGRAEAFF.